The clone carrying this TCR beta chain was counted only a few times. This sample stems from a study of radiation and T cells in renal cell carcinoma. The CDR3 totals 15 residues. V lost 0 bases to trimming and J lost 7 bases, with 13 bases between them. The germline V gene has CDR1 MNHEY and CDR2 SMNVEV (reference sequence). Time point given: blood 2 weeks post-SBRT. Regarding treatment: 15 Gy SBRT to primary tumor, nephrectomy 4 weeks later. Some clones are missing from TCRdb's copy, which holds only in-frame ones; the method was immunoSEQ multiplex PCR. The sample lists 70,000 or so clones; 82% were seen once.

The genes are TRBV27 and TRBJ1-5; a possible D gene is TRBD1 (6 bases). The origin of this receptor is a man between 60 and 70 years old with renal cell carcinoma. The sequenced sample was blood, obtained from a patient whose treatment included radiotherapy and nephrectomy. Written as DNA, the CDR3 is TGTGCCAGCAGTTTATCACAGGGCCTGGGGCAGCCCCAGCATTTT. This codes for CASSLSQGLGQPQHF.